The rows below give T cell receptor beta chains drawn from one sample of a study of cytomegalovirus exposure and HLA in healthy donors. The method was immunoSEQ multiplex PCR; TCRdb's version includes in-frame clones alone and lacks a portion of them. The table has about 130,000 clones, approximately 92% seen once; the top ten hold about 10%. The sample consisted of PBMCs. The receptor set was obtained from a woman under 30 in good health and CMV-seropositive. CDR3s include the opening cysteine and the closing phenylalanine or tryptophan. Fields, in order: V gene, J gene, D gene, CDR3 protein. A D gene is named only where the DNA matches it firmly.

TRBV7-2,TRBJ1-2,TRBD1,CASSLVVGGAKGGYTF
TRBV6-6,TRBJ2-1,TRBD2,CASRTGGANEQFF
TRBV7-9,TRBJ1-2,TRBD1,CASSLEGTGTPGF
TRBV4-2,TRBJ1-1,TRBD1,CASRDRGASTEAFF
TRBV5-1,TRBJ1-4,-,CASSFGSRFTTNEKLFF
TRBV30,TRBJ1-1,-,CAWSVFDTEAFF
TRBV19,TRBJ1-3,TRBD1,CASSTTGAGNTIYF
TRBV6-6,TRBJ1-1,-,CASSFPAGYLGTEAFF
TRBV15,TRBJ2-3,-,CATSRDQDTQYF
TRBV6-5,TRBJ2-2,-,CASSYGGENTGELFF
TRBV7-9,TRBJ1-2,TRBD1,CASSLGQGGNGYTF
TRBV29-1,TRBJ1-1,-,CSVDDRLNTEAFF
TRBV7-2,TRBJ1-6,-,CASSPQGLALHF
TRBV19,TRBJ1-3,TRBD1,CASKQGPAYSGNTIYF
TRBV10-3,TRBJ2-1,-,CAISESLASYNEQFF
TRBV10-3,TRBJ1-1,TRBD1,CAISVKGGDTEAFF
TRBV4-1,TRBJ2-7,-,CASSQDREGMTYEQYF
TRBV27,TRBJ1-1,TRBD1,CASSFSGTGGRVTEAFF
TRBV6-5,TRBJ2-1,-,CASLQVGNEQFF
TRBV7-2,TRBJ2-7,-,CASSSWGGYEQYF
TRBV5-4,TRBJ2-2,TRBD1,CASSLDDRGTGELFF
TRBV6-5,TRBJ2-2,-,CASSPRRGPRELFF
TRBV7-2,TRBJ1-2,-,CASSPGSYGYTF
TRBV6-5,TRBJ2-1,-,CASSSRVLSYNEQFF
TRBV11-2,TRBJ2-1,TRBD1,CASDPFDRGHNEQFF
TRBV2,TRBJ2-5,-,CASMEGRRVETQYF
TRBV2,TRBJ1-5,-,CASSGYRFSNQPQHF
TRBV11-2,TRBJ2-7,-,CASSLAQGSRYEQYF
TRBV5-1,TRBJ1-1,-,CASSLTTTADRKPTEAFF
TRBV15,TRBJ1-1,TRBD1,CATSRERTGGVKNTEAFF
TRBV20-1,TRBJ1-1,-,CSAKRDTEAFF
TRBV13,TRBJ1-4,TRBD1,CASSFSLTGAKNEKLFF
TRBV9,TRBJ1-3,-,CASSSGQSSGNTIYF
TRBV5-1,TRBJ1-6,TRBD1,CASSSGGTGINSPLHF
TRBV7-9,TRBJ1-2,TRBD1,CASSAGTGLTNYGYTF
TRBV6-5,TRBJ1-2,-,CASSPLGGFYGYTF